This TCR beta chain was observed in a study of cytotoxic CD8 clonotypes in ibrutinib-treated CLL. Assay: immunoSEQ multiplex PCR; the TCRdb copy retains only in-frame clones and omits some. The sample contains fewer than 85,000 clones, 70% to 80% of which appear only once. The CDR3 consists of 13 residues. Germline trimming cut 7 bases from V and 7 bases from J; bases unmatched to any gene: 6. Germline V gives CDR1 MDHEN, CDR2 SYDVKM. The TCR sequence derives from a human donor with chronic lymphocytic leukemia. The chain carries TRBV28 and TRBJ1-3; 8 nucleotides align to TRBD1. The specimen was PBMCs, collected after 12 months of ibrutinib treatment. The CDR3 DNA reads TGTGCCAGCACCCCACAGGGGGTCAACACCATATATTTT. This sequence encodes CASTPQGVNTIYF.